Listed below are T cell receptor beta chains from one sample, sequenced in a study of blood T cell repertoires in COVID-19. The method was immunoSEQ multiplex PCR; TCRdb's version includes in-frame clones alone and lacks a portion of them. Of 65,000 to 70,000 clones listed, around 84% are singletons. The specimen sequenced was peripheral blood. These receptors came from a man in his fifties with acute or convalescent COVID-19. The CDR3 runs from the conserved cysteine through the conserved F or W. D genes are given only for firm matches. The size field is filled for only some rows; it gives once, few, many or a size class.

size	V	D	J	DNA	CDR3
.	TRBV7-2	TRBD1	TRBJ2-1	TGTGCCAGCAGCTCCCGGACAGGGAATGAGCAGTTCTTC	CASSSRTGNEQFF
.	TRBV13	TRBD1	TRBJ2-3	TGTGCCAGCAGTTTAGACGACAGGGGGCGTCAGCAAGATACGCAGTATTTT	CASSLDDRGRQQDTQYF
.	TRBV21-1	.	TRBJ2-5	TGTGCCAGCAGCCCATGGGACAGGTCACACCACGGGGCCTCGTATGAGACCCAGTACTTC	CASSPWDRSHHGASYETQYF
.	TRBV5-4	.	TRBJ1-2	TGTGCCAGCAGCTTGGCCTCCGATCGGGGGGGCTACACCTTC	CASSLASDRGGYTF
.	TRBV28	.	TRBJ2-4	TGTGCCAGCAGCCGACAGCCAGGGGGGCTAGCCAAAAACATTCAGTACTTC	CASSRQPGGLAKNIQYF
.	TRBV19	TRBD1	TRBJ2-3	TGTGCCAGCTCGACAGGGAACACAGATACGCAGTATTTT	CASSTGNTDTQYF
.	TRBV7-9	.	TRBJ2-1	TGTGCCAGCAGGAACCGGGAAAAAGGAGACAATGAGCAGTTCTTC	CASRNREKGDNEQFF
.	TRBV21-1	.	TRBJ1-1	TGTGCCAGCTACCCCCTGAGGACTGAAGCTTTCTTT	CASYPLRTEAFF
.	TRBV2	.	TRBJ1-6	TGTGCCAGCAGTATAACAGCCAGCTCCTATAATTCACCCCTCCACTTT	CASSITASSYNSPLHF
.	TRBV11-1	.	TRBJ1-5	TGTGCCAGCAGCGGAGGGAGCAATCAGCCCCAGCATTTT	CASSGGSNQPQHF
.	TRBV28	TRBD1	TRBJ2-5	TGTGCCAGCAGCAGAACAGGGACAGGAGAGACTCAGTACTTC	CASSRTGTGETQYF
.	TRBV7-9	.	TRBJ1-5	TGTGCCAGCAGCTCCTTCTCGGGTAATCAGCCCCAGCATTTT	CASSSFSGNQPQHF
.	TRBV4-2	TRBD1	TRBJ1-4	TGTGCCAGCAGCCAAAAGGGACAGTCTAATGAAAAACTGTTTTTT	CASSQKGQSNEKLFF
.	TRBV2	.	TRBJ1-5	TGTGCCAGCAGTGAAAACTGGGGCGAGGCGCAGCCCCAGCATTTT	CASSENWGEAQPQHF
.	TRBV10-3	TRBD2	TRBJ2-3	TGTGCCTCGGTGGCACTAGCGGGGGACCAAGGCACAGATACGCAGTATTTT	CASVALAGDQGTDTQYF
.	TRBV5-8	TRBD2	TRBJ2-1	TGTGCCAGCAGCTTGTGGCGGGAGAACAATGAGCAGTTCTTC	CASSLWRENNEQFF
.	TRBV29-1	.	TRBJ1-1	TGCAGTCCAGGGAACACTGAAGCTTTCTTT	CSPGNTEAFF
.	TRBV30	TRBD1	TRBJ1-1	TGTGCCTGGGTGCGGGACAGGGTAGGTGAAGCTTTCTTT	CAWVRDRVGEAFF
.	TRBV9	TRBD1	TRBJ2-7	TGTGCCAGCAGCGTAGGACAGGGATACGGACTTTCCTACGAGCAGTACTTC	CASSVGQGYGLSYEQYF
.	TRBV6-1	TRBD1	TRBJ1-2	TGTGCCAGCAGTGAAAGAGAGGGGGCGGTACTAGGCTACACCTTC	CASSEREGAVLGYTF
.	TRBV3-1/TRBV3-2	.	TRBJ1-6	TGTGCCAGCAGCCAAGATACGGGGGTCCCTTATAATTCACCCCTCCACTTT	CASSQDTGVPYNSPLHF
.	TRBV27	TRBD2	TRBJ2-1	TGTGCCAGCAGTTCATTACTAGCGGGAGGGCACAATGAGCAGTTCTTC	CASSSLLAGGHNEQFF
.	TRBV2	TRBD2	TRBJ2-3	TGTGCCAGCAGTGTTGCTAGCGGTCGCACAGATACGCAGTATTTT	CASSVASGRTDTQYF
many	TRBV27	.	TRBJ2-2	TGTGCCAGCAGTTTATCAACAGCGAACACCGGGGAGCTGTTTTTT	CASSLSTANTGELFF
.	TRBV4-2	TRBD1	TRBJ1-5	TGTGCCAGCAGCCAGGACCGGGACAGGGGTAATCGGCCCCAGCATTTT	CASSQDRDRGNRPQHF
.	TRBV12-2	.	TRBJ2-7	TGTGCAAGTCGCTCCGGGGGGGAAATGGCCTACGAGCAGTACTTC	CASRSGGEMAYEQYF
.	TRBV6-6	.	TRBJ2-7	TGTGCCAGCAGCGGGGGTCCCTACGAGCAGTACTTC	CASSGGPYEQYF
.	TRBV4-2	TRBD1	TRBJ2-7	TGTGCCAGCAGCTTGACAGGGGCCGAGCAGTACTTC	CASSLTGAEQYF
.	TRBV25-1	.	TRBJ1-2	TGTGCCAGCAGTGACCTAGGGGCGCGCGGCTATGGCTACACCTTC	CASSDLGARGYGYTF
.	TRBV2	.	TRBJ2-5	TGTGCCAGCAGCCACGACAGGATCGTACAAGAGACCCAGTACTTC	CASSHDRIVQETQYF
.	TRBV5-4	.	TRBJ2-2	TGTGCCAGCAGCTTGGCGGGAAAGACCGGGGAGCTGTTTTTT	CASSLAGKTGELFF
once	TRBV11-2	TRBD2	TRBJ2-3	TGTGCCAGCAGCCTAGCGGGGGGGAGCACAGATACGCAGTATTTT	CASSLAGGSTDTQYF
.	TRBV18	.	TRBJ2-7	TGTGCCAGCTCACCAGTTTTACAGGGTGATCACGAGCAGTACTTC	CASSPVLQGDHEQYF
.	TRBV7-7	.	TRBJ1-4	TGTGCTAGCAGCCCTACGACAGCAACTAATGAAAAACTGTTTTTT	CASSPTTATNEKLFF
few	TRBV25-1	.	TRBJ1-2	TGTGCCAGCAGTAAGACACCTCCTCTTATGGGCTACACCTTC	CASSKTPPLMGYTF
.	TRBV5-4	TRBD2	TRBJ2-5	TGTGCCAGCAGCTTGGGGCGGGGGGGCGGAGAGACCCAGTACTTC	CASSLGRGGGETQYF
.	TRBV5-5	.	TRBJ1-2	TGTGCCAGCAGCTTGTCCCCGGTAAACTATGGCTACACCTTC	CASSLSPVNYGYTF
.	TRBV7-9	TRBD2	TRBJ2-1	TGTGCCAGCAGCTTTGATTCCGGGACTAGAAAGCTGGATGAGCAGTTCTTC	CASSFDSGTRKLDEQFF
.	TRBV2	TRBD2	TRBJ2-1	TGTGCCAGCAGTGAGGCGGGAGCCTACAATGAGCAGTTCTTC	CASSEAGAYNEQFF
.	TRBV7-8	.	TRBJ1-6	TGTGCCAGCAGATCACGCGGTAGCTCCTATAATTCACCCCTCCACTTT	CASRSRGSSYNSPLHF
.	TRBV28	TRBD1	TRBJ1-2	TGTGCCAGCAGTCCCCCAGGGGGCTTCTATGGCTACACCTTC	CASSPPGGFYGYTF
.	TRBV28	TRBD2	TRBJ2-1	TGTGCCAGCAGTACCGCCACGGCTAGCGGAGGATACAATGAGCAGTTCTTC	CASSTATASGGYNEQFF
.	TRBV7-8	.	TRBJ1-2	TGTGCCAGCAGCTCGGACGGCGCGGGCTATGGCTACACCTTC	CASSSDGAGYGYTF
.	TRBV3-1/TRBV3-2	TRBD1	TRBJ1-5	TGTGCCAGCAGCCCCCGTGCAGGGGGTCAGCCCCAGCATTTT	CASSPRAGGQPQHF
.	TRBV27	.	TRBJ1-2	TGTGCCAGCAGTCCCTCAGGGGAGGGCTATGGCTACACCTTC	CASSPSGEGYGYTF
.	TRBV6-5	TRBD2	TRBJ2-3	TGTGGGACTAGACCCCACCCCTCAGATACGCAGTATTTT	CGTRPHPSDTQYF
.	TRBV19	.	TRBJ1-1	TGTGCCAGTAGTATATCCTTCTCGAACACTGAAGCTTTCTTT	CASSISFSNTEAFF
.	TRBV11-2	TRBD1	TRBJ1-2	TGTGCCAGCAGCTCTAAGACAGGGCCGGCGGGAGGCTACACCTTC	CASSSKTGPAGGYTF
once	TRBV24-1	.	TRBJ2-5	TGTGCCACCAGTGATTTAGGAGGAGAGACCCAGTACTTC	CATSDLGGETQYF
.	TRBV2	.	TRBJ1-6	TGTGCCAGTTGGGGGGATTCACCCCTCCACTTT	CASWGDSPLHF
.	TRBV6-2/TRBV6-3	.	TRBJ1-5	TGTGCCAGCAGTTTCCAGGGCTCCCAGCATTTT	CASSFQGSQHF
.	TRBV28	.	TRBJ1-2	TGTGCCAGCAGTTTATCGATCAGGCAAAACTATGGCTACACCTTC	CASSLSIRQNYGYTF
.	TRBV10-2	.	TRBJ1-6	TGCGCCAGCAACGCGGACTCCTATAATTCACCCCTCCACTTT	CASNADSYNSPLHF
.	TRBV5-1	TRBD1	TRBJ2-7	TGCGCCAGCAGCTTAGAGACAGGGGCCGAGCAGTACTTC	CASSLETGAEQYF
few	TRBV11-3	TRBD2	TRBJ2-1	TGTGCCAGCAGCTCAGGACTAGCGGGCAATGAGCAGTTCTTC	CASSSGLAGNEQFF
.	TRBV3-1/TRBV3-2	TRBD1	TRBJ2-7	TGTGCCAGCAGGTATTCCGGGACAGATTACGAGCAGTACTTC	CASRYSGTDYEQYF